Given below is one T cell receptor (beta chain) in context. Original processing methods: Scientists estimated how many nucleated cells there were by amplifying reference gene primers. Measured with immunoSEQ multiplex PCR; TCRdb has only the in-frame clones, and not every one. Clone size and V and J calls were adopted from that table, with D and trimming inferred from the DNA. The repertoire holds 350,000 to 400,000 clones, 87% seen once, with roughly 3% in the top ten. The data were taken from a study of blood T cell repertoires in COVID-19. Study details: Nucleic acid was either cDNA or gDNA, and it came from T cells, B-cell-depleted T cells, or PBMCs.

The CDR3 is made up of 15 amino acids. Germline V lookup: CDR1 LGHDT, CDR2 YNNKEL (reference sequence). V gave up 7 bases and J gave up 5 bases; unmatched junction bases: 13. Participant reports of clinical history set cohort assignment. Recovered status applied to Cohort 3 donors who had two consecutive negative PCRs. It also applied to those with clearance or with symptom resolution. The chain combines TRBV3-1 (or the pseudogene TRBV3-2) with TRBJ1-1; 7 bases line up with TRBD1. The sequencing input was PBMCs or T cells enriched from blood (not recorded which). This sequence was found in a woman aged 25 to 39 who had recovered from COVID-19. CDR3 DNA: TGTGCCAGCACCCTAGGGGCAGGGGGAAGGACTGAAGCTTTCTTT. Translation: CASTLGAGGRTEAFF.